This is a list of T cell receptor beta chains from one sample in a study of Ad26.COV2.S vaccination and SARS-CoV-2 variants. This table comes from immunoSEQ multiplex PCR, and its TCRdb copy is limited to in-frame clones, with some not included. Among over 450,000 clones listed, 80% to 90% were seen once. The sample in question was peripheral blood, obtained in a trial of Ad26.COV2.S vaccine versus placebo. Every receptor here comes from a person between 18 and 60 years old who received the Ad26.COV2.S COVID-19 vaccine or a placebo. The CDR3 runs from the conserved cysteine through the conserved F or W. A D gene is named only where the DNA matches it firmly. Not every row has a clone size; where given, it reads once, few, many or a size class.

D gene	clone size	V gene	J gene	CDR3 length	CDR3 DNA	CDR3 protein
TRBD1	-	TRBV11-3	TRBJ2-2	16	TGTGCCAGCAGCCCCAGACAGGGAAGAACACCGGGGGAGCTGTTTTTT	CASSPRQGRTPGELFF
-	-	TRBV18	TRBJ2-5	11	TGTGCCAGCTCACCCAAAGAGACCCAGTACTTC	CASSPKETQYF
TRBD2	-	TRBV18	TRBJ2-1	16	TGTGCCAGCTCACCCCCCAGTGGGAGGGCCGGTAATGAGCAGTTCTTC	CASSPPSGRAGNEQFF
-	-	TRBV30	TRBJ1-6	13	TGTGCCTGGAAGGGGGAGCTCTGGGGGTCCCTCCACTTT	CAWKGELWGSLHF
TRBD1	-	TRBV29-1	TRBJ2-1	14	TGCAGCGTTGGGGGAAGGGGGCCATACAATGAGCAGTTCTTC	CSVGGRGPYNEQFF
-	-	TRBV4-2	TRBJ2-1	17	TGTGCCAGCAGCCTTCTCCCAGGGGCTAGCGGAAACAATGAGCAGTTCTTC	CASSLLPGASGNNEQFF
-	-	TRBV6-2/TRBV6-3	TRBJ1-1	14	TGTGCCAGCAGTCGACCCGCCTGGAACACTGAAGCTTTCTTT	CASSRPAWNTEAFF
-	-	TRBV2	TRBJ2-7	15	TGTGCCAGCAGTGTGGAATGGGACGGGACCTACGAGCAGTACTTC	CASSVEWDGTYEQYF
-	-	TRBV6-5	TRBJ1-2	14	TGTGCCAGCAGTTATGACGTTGGGAACTATGGCTACACCTTC	CASSYDVGNYGYTF
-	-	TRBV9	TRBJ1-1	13	TGTGCCAGCAGCGTAAGGCTCAACACTGAAGCTTTCTTT	CASSVRLNTEAFF
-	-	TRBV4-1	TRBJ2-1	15	TGCGCCAGCAGCCTCAGCCCGGGACAATACAATGAGCAGTTCTTC	CASSLSPGQYNEQFF
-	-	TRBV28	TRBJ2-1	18	TGTGCCAGCCTACCTTTAGGGGTATTATCCCGGGAAGGGAATGAGCAGTTCTTC	CASLPLGVLSREGNEQFF
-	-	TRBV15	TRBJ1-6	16	TGTGCCACCAGCAGAGCAGAGAGCTCCTATAATTCACCCCTCCACTTT	CATSRAESSYNSPLHF
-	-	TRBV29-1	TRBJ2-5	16	TGCAGCGTTGAAGATCGGAGAGTCCTGTACCAAGAGACCCAGTACTTC	CSVEDRRVLYQETQYF
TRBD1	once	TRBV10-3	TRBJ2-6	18	TGTGCCATCAGTCCCACTCCGGGACAGGACTCTGGGGCCAACGTCCTGACTTTC	CAISPTPGQDSGANVLTF
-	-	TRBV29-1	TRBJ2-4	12	TGCAGCGTTGCGGCCCCGGGGAACATTCAGTACTTC	CSVAAPGNIQYF
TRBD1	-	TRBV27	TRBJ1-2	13	TGTGCCAGCAGTTTAAACAGGGGTAATGGCTACACCTTC	CASSLNRGNGYTF
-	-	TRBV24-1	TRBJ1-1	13	TGTGCCACCAGTGTTAGGGGATCCACTGAAGCTTTCTTT	CATSVRGSTEAFF